This TCR beta chain was documented in a study of blood T cell repertoires in COVID-19. Looking at the study overall: Material from acute and convalescent COVID-19 was sourced from the United States, Italy and Spain.

Produced via immunoSEQ multiplex PCR; TCRdb's table is partial and in-frame only. The data show around 250,000 clones, with 75% to 90% seen just once and 1.9% held by the top ten. The age range of participants was 18 to 89 years, with residence in about two dozen US areas. Cohort 3 recovery required two negative PCRs, clearance, or symptom resolution. Germline V gene lookup returns CDR1 SGHVS and CDR2 FNYEAQ. V lost 4 bases and J lost 2, with 14 bases in between. This CDR3 is 15 amino acids long. Specimen: PBMCs or T cells enriched from blood (not recorded which). The rearrangement uses TRBV7-6 and TRBJ2-5; a weak D match, TRBD2 (6 bases). This TCR came from a woman between 45 and 60 years old who had recovered from COVID-19. CDR3 protein: CASSWRPGVQETQYF. In nucleotides, the CDR3 is TGTGCCAGCAGCTGGCGGCCGGGAGTGCAAGAGACCCAGTACTTC.